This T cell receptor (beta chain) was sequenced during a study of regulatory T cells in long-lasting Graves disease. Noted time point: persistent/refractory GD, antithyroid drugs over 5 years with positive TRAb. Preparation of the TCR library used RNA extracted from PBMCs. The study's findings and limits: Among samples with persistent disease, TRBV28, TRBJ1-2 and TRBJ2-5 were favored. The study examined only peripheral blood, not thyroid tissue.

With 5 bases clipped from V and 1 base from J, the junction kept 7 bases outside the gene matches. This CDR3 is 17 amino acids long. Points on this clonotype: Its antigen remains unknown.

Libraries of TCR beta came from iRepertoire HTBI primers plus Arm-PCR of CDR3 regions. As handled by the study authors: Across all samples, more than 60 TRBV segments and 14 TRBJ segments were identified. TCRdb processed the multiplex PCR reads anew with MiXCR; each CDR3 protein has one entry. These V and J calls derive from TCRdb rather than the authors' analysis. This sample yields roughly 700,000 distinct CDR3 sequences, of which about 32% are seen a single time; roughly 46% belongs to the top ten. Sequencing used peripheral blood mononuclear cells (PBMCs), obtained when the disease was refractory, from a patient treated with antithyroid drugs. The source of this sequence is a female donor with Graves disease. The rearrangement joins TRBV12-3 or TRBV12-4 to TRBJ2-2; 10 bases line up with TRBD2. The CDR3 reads CASSNPSSGRNTGELFF. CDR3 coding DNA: TGTGCCAGCAGTAACCCTTCTAGCGGGAGGAACACCGGGGAGCTGTTTTTT.